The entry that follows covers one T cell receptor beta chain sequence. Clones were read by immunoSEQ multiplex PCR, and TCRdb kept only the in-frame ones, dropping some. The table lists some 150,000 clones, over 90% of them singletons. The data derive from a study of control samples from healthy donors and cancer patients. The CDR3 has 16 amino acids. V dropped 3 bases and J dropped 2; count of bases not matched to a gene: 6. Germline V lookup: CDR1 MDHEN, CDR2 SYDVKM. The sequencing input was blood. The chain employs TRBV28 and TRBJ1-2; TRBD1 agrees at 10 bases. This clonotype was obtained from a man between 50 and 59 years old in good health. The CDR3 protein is CASSFSGQGGNYGYTF. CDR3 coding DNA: TGTGCCAGCAGTTTCTCTGGACAGGGGGGAAACTATGGCTACACCTTC.